This T cell receptor beta chain was profiled in a study of blood T cells in healthy people across ages. Points on this clonotype: Its antigen is unidentified.

Study-level findings and limits: Unsorted PBMCs ruled out conclusive naive versus antigen-experienced comparison. In long-lived donors, naive CD4+ cell counts and diversity exceeded those of aged donors.

It was with a sample-barcoded 5' primer and a J-beta primer mix that a second PCR of about 7 to 12 cycles was run. A 12-random-nucleotide template-switch adaptor tagged each cDNA molecule. TCRdb itself ran the 5' RACE reads through MiXCR, one entry per CDR3 protein. The sample holds over 950,000 distinct CDR3 sequences, more than 30% seen once. The CDR3 totals 14 residues. V trimming: 6 bases; J trimming: 8 bases; junction bases outside the gene matches: 4. Germline lookup yields CDR1 SEHNR and CDR2 FQNEAQ (reference sequence). The rearrangement uses TRBV7-9 and TRBJ1-6, with 10 positions matching TRBD1. Sequencing was carried out using blood. The clonotype originates from a man aged 18-30 years in good health. CDR3: CASRVGTGDSPLHF. In DNA form, the CDR3 reads TGTGCCAGCAGAGTCGGGACAGGGGATTCACCCCTCCACTTT.